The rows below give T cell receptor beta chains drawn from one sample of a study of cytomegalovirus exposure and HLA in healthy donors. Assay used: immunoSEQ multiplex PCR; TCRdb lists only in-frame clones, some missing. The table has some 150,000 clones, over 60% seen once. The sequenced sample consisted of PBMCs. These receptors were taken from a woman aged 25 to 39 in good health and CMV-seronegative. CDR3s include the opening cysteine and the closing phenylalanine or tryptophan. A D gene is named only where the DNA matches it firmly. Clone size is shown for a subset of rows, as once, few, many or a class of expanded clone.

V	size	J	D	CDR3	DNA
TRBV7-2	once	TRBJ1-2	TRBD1	CASSLGGRGQGYGYTF	TGTGCCAGCAGCTTAGGAGGCAGGGGGCAGGGCTATGGCTACACCTTC
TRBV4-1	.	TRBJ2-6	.	CASSQDRGSLVFGANVLTF	TGCGCCAGCAGCCAAGATCGGGGGAGTCTGGTCTTTGGGGCCAACGTCCTGACTTTC
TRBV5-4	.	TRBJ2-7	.	CAAGVRDISYEQYF	TGTGCCGCCGGGGTCCGGGACATCTCCTACGAGCAGTACTTC
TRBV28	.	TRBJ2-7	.	CASSRGGGQFEQYF	TGTGCCAGCAGCCGAGGGGGGGGGCAGTTCGAGCAGTACTTC
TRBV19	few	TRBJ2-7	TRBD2	CASSSSGRALEQYF	TGTGCCAGTAGTTCTTCAGGGAGGGCCCTCGAGCAGTACTTC
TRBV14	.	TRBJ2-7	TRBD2	CASSQGLAGPRSAYEQYF	TGTGCCAGCAGCCAGGGACTAGCGGGGCCACGATCGGCCTACGAGCAGTACTTC
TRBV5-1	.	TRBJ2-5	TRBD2	CASSASGRDMETQYF	TGCGCCAGCAGCGCTAGCGGGAGGGATATGGAGACCCAGTACTTC
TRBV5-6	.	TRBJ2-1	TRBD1	CASSSGGYPPIEQFF	TGTGCCAGCAGCTCAGGGGGTTACCCGCCAATTGAGCAGTTCTTC
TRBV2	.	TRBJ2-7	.	CASSAPGTYEQYF	TGTGCCAGCAGTGCTCCAGGGACCTACGAGCAGTACTTC
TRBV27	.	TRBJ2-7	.	CASSLGGAGGRDEQYF	TGTGCCAGCAGTTTAGGGGGGGCAGGGGGCCGAGACGAGCAGTACTTC
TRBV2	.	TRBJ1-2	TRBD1	CASRETGTGGYTF	TGTGCCAGCAGGGAAACCGGGACAGGTGGCTACACCTTC
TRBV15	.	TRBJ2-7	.	CATSRDQFPSYEQYF	TGTGCCACCAGCAGAGATCAGTTTCCTTCCTACGAGCAGTACTTC
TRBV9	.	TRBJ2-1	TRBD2	CASSSSRGGINEQFF	TGTGCCAGCAGCTCAAGCCGGGGGGGTATCAATGAGCAGTTCTTC
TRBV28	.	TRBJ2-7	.	CVTGREAYEQYF	TGTGTCACGGGCAGGGAAGCCTACGAGCAGTACTTC
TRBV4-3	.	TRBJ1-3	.	CASSQGGPGLSGNTIYF	TGCGCCAGCAGCCAGGGGGGTCCAGGCCTCTCTGGAAACACCATATATTTT
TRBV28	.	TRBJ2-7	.	CASSLIGSEQYF	TGTGCCAGCAGTTTAATTGGCAGTGAGCAGTACTTC
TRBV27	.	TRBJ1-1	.	CASSPQGPENTEAFF	TGTGCCAGCAGTCCCCAGGGGCCGGAGAACACTGAAGCTTTCTTT
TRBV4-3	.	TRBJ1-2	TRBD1	CASSQRTGAPYGYTF	TGCGCCAGCAGCCAAAGGACAGGGGCTCCCTATGGCTACACCTTC
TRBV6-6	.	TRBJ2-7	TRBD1	CASSPGTGPYEQYF	TGTGCCAGCAGTCCCGGGACAGGTCCCTACGAGCAGTACTTC
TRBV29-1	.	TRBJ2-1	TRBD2	CSVAGTTLNNEQFF	TGCAGCGTTGCTGGGACTACACTAAACAATGAGCAGTTCTTC
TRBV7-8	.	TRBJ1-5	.	CASSYPGGNQPQHF	TGTGCCAGCAGCTACCCAGGTGGCAATCAGCCCCAGCATTTT
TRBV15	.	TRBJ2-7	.	CATSPRGKGYEQYF	TGTGCCACCAGCCCTCGGGGGAAGGGCTACGAGCAGTACTTC
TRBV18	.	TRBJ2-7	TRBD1	CASSPRDRHSYEQYF	TGTGCCAGCTCACCCAGGGACAGACACTCCTACGAGCAGTACTTC
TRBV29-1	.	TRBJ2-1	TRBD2	CSVVGLAGANEQFF	TGCAGCGTTGTCGGGCTAGCGGGAGCCAATGAGCAGTTCTTC
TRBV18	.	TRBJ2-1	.	CASSPRASEGNEQFF	TGTGCCAGCTCACCACGCGCTAGCGAGGGCAATGAGCAGTTCTTC
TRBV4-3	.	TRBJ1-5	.	CASSQDPTVDQPQHF	TGCGCCAGCAGCCAAGACCCGACAGTGGATCAGCCCCAGCATTTT
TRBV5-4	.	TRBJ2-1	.	CASSPPGSSSYNEQFF	TGTGCCAGCAGCCCACCGGGGTCTAGCTCCTACAATGAGCAGTTCTTC
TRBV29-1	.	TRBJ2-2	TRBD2	CSVVTSGKNTGELFF	TGCAGCGTCGTAACTAGCGGGAAAAACACCGGGGAGCTGTTTTTT
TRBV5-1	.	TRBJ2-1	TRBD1	CASSLVRTGGYNEQFF	TGCGCCAGCAGCTTGGTGAGGACAGGGGGTTACAATGAGCAGTTCTTC
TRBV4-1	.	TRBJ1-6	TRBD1	CASSPGQGNSPLHF	TGCGCCAGCAGCCCCGGACAGGGGAATTCACCCCTCCACTTT
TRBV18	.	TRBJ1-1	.	CASSLDRGRNTEAFF	TGTGCCAGCTCTCTGGACAGAGGCCGGAACACTGAAGCTTTCTTT
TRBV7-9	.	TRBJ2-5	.	CASSLAGVETQYF	TGTGCCAGCAGCTTAGCAGGGGTAGAGACCCAGTACTTC
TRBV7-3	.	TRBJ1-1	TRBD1	CASSQQGGNTEAFF	TGTGCCAGCAGCCAACAGGGGGGGAACACTGAAGCTTTCTTT
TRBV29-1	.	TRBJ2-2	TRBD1	CSAGQGPNTGELFF	TGCAGCGCCGGACAGGGTCCGAACACCGGGGAGCTGTTTTTT
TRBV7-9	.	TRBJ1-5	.	CASSPGDQPQHF	TGTGCCAGCAGCCCCGGTGATCAGCCCCAGCATTTT
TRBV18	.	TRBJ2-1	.	CASSPLELQVNEQFF	TGTGCCAGCTCACCCCTTGAATTGCAGGTCAATGAGCAGTTCTTC
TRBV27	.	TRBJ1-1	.	CASSSPLLRGRGTEAFF	TGTGCCAGCAGTTCCCCCCTCCTGAGGGGGAGAGGCACTGAAGCTTTCTTT
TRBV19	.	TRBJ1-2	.	CASTRGGVWNYGYTF	TGTGCCAGTACCAGAGGGGGGGTCTGGAACTATGGCTACACCTTC
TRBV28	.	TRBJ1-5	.	CASSLAGNNQPQHF	TGTGCCAGCAGTTTGGCAGGGAACAATCAGCCCCAGCATTTT